Below, 27 T cell receptor beta chains from the same sample are listed, as sequenced in a study of T cell responses to AZD1222 COVID-19 vaccine. The method was immunoSEQ multiplex PCR; TCRdb's version includes in-frame clones alone and lacks a portion of them. The repertoire has 100,000 to 150,000 clones, roughly 93% of them found once; the top ten carry around 0.99%. Sequencing used peripheral blood, obtained 28 days after the second AZD1222 dose. These receptors were collected from an adult who received the AZD1222 COVID-19 vaccine.

This clone has only one observation. The gene calls are TRBV30 and TRBJ2-1; 8 bases match TRBD2. This CDR3 comprises 17 residues. V shed 1 base and J 4 bases; nucleotides not matched to a gene: 12. Germline values: CDR1 GTSNPN, CDR2 SVGIG (reference sequence). CDR3 region: CAWSGGGSLAEYNEQFF. The CDR3 DNA sequence: TGTGCCTGGAGTGGCGGGGGGTCACTAGCGGAATACAATGAGCAGTTCTTC.

The chain carries TRBV19 and TRBJ2-7; TRBD1 agrees at 8 bases. V trimming: 5 bases; J trimming: 7 bases; junction bases outside the gene matches: 7. Germline lookup yields CDR1 LNHDA and CDR2 SQIVND (reference sequence). The CDR3 extends over 13 amino acids. CDR3 coding DNA: TGTGCCAGTAGTCACAGGGGGGCCTGGGAGCAGTACTTC. Translating it yields CASSHRGAWEQYF.

The chain employs TRBV5-4 and TRBJ2-3, with D hard to call. The V gene lost 4 bases and the J gene lost 5 bases, with 11 bases spanning the gap. From germline, CDR1 is SGHNT and CDR2 YYREEE (reference sequence). The CDR3 has 13 amino acids. CDR3 region: CASSTSVVDTQYF. The CDR3 DNA follows: TGTGCCAGCAGCACAAGCGTCGTAGATACGCAGTATTTT.

The chain links TRBV3-1 (or the pseudogene TRBV3-2) to TRBJ1-2; TRBD1 aligns across 8 bases. V shed 3 bases and J 8 bases; nucleotides not matched to a gene: 5. This CDR3 is built from 13 residues. CDR1 and CDR2 (germline): LGHDT, YNNKEL (reference sequence). CDR3 DNA sequence: TGTGCCAGCAGCCAGCAGGGGGCAAGGGGCTACACCTTC. This codes for CASSQQGARGYTF.

This chain links TRBV7-2 with TRBJ1-3, with TRBD1 as a possible D gene (5 bases). Germline V lookup: CDR1 SGHTA, CDR2 FQGNSA. This CDR3 spans 15 amino acids. Trimming took 6 bases from V and 0 from J, leaving 12 bases between them. CDR3 in DNA: TGTGCCAGCAGTTTGTCCGGGGCCTCTGGAAACACCATATATTTT. Translation gives CASSLSGASGNTIYF. Looking up the rest from reference TRBV7-2 and TRBJ1-3 gives the full variable domain: GAGVSQSPSNKVTEKGKDVELRCDPISGHTALYWYRQSLGQGLEFLIYFQGNSAPDKSGLPSDRFSAERTGGSVSTLTIQRTQQEDSAVYLCASSLSGASGNTIYFGEGSWLTVV.

This clone was seen just once. J is TRBJ2-3 and V is TRBV21-1; no DNA check was done on the table's D call, TRBD2. TRBV21-1 is labeled a pseudogene. This CDR3 spans 18 amino acids. CDR3: CASSKGLRLAGAIDTQYF. For the CDR3, the DNA is TGTGCCAGCAGCAAAGGCCTGCGGCTAGCGGGAGCTATAGATACGCAGTATTTT.

The chain is built from TRBV9 and TRBJ2-1, with D possibly called TRBD1 or TRBD2 (5 bases each). Trimming shortened V by 4 bases and J by 8 bases, and 25 bases separated the two germline ends. Germline V CDR1 and CDR2: SGDLS, YYNGEE. This CDR3 has 17 residues. The CDR3 DNA is TGTGCCAGCAGCCCCCGATACGGGTTTGGGGGAGATTATGAGCAGTTCTTC. It encodes CASSPRYGFGGDYEQFF.

The chain couples TRBV5-1 to TRBJ2-3; 13 bases are a match to TRBD2. Germline V gene lookup returns CDR1 SGHRS and CDR2 YFSETQ. Losses at the gene ends were 3 bases for V and 6 bases for J; bases not matched to a gene: 7. The CDR3 covers 16 residues. CDR3 region: CASSSGLAGAEDTQYF. In DNA, the CDR3 is TGCGCCAGCAGCTCAGGACTAGCGGGAGCGGAGGATACGCAGTATTTT.

The chain couples TRBV5-1 to TRBJ2-1, with 14 nucleotides matching TRBD2. The CDR3 is 20 residues long. Trimming took 0 bases from V and 3 from J; bases not matched to a gene: 11. Germline values: CDR1 SGHRS, CDR2 YFSETQ. The CDR3 DNA is TGCGCCAGCAGCTTGGGGTTGACTAGCGGGAGGGCCCGATACTACAATGAGCAGTTCTTC. Amino acids: CASSLGLTSGRARYYNEQFF.

The rearrangement uses TRBV6-2 or TRBV6-3 and TRBJ2-3; possibly TRBD2 for D (6 bases). Trimming left V 4 bases short and J 10 bases short, with 9 bases between. Germline V gives CDR1 MNHEY, CDR2 SVGEGT. This CDR3 has 11 amino acids. The CDR3 coding sequence is TGTGCCAGCAGTTGGGGGGATGCGCAGTATTTT. This encodes CASSWGDAQYF.

This chain uses TRBV30 with TRBJ2-3; TRBD2 is a possible D gene (6 bases). This CDR3 has 13 residues. The germline V gene has CDR1 GTSNPN and CDR2 SVGIG (reference sequence). Trimming left V 5 bases short and J 2 bases short, with 11 bases between. The CDR3 is CAWSRGFTDTQYF. DNA of the CDR3: TGTGCCTGGTCACGGGGGTTCACAGATACGCAGTATTTT. Drawing the rest from reference TRBV30 and TRBJ2-3, the complete variable domain is SQTIHQWPATLVQPVGSPLSLECTVEGTSNPNLYWYRQAAGRGLQLLFYSVGIGQISSEVPQNLSASRPQDRQFILSSKKLLLSDSGFYLCAWSRGFTDTQYFGPGTRLTVL.

The V gene is TRBV19, the J gene TRBJ2-3; no clear D. Looked up from germline, CDR1 is LNHDA and CDR2 is SQIVND (reference sequence). The CDR3 has 13 amino acids. V lost 3 bases and J 4 bases, leaving 8 bases between the germline ends. CDR3 region: CASSILSADTQYF. CDR3 DNA: TGTGCCAGTAGTATCCTTTCCGCAGATACGCAGTATTTT.

The chain recombines TRBV3-1 (or the pseudogene TRBV3-2) with TRBJ1-2; no reliable D call. This CDR3 comprises 13 residues. The V gene lost 3 bases and the J gene lost 6 bases, with 11 bases spanning the gap. The germline V gene has CDR1 LGHDT and CDR2 YNNKEL (reference sequence). CDR3 bases: TGTGCCAGCAGCCACGGAGCCAGTAATGGCTACACCTTC. It codes for CASSHGASNGYTF.

In this sample, this clone turned up once. The chain combines TRBV28 with TRBJ2-1; 9 positions agree with TRBD2. V was pared by 3 bases and J by 3 bases, with 3 bases of the junction left unmatched. CDR3 length: 15 residues. Per the germline V gene, CDR1 is MDHEN and CDR2 is SYDVKM. The CDR3 coding sequence is TGTGCCAGCAGTTTGGGACTAGCCATCTACAATGAGCAGTTCTTC. It encodes CASSLGLAIYNEQFF.

The V gene is TRBV4-2, the J gene TRBJ1-2, with 9 bases identical to TRBD1. The CDR3 is made up of 15 amino acids. Germline CDR1 LGHNA, CDR2 YNFKEQ. Germline trimming cut 2 bases from V and 4 bases from J; bases unmatched to any gene: 5. This chain's CDR3 is CASSQWGQGGYGYTF. As DNA, the CDR3 is TGTGCCAGCAGCCAATGGGGACAGGGAGGCTATGGCTACACCTTC.

The V gene is TRBV5-5, the J gene TRBJ2-7; possibly TRBD1 for D (5 bases). The V gene's germline CDR1 is SGHKS and CDR2 YYEKEE (reference sequence). This CDR3 has 14 residues. V was cut by 1 base and J by 5 bases, with 13 bases left in between. CDR3 bases: TGTGCCAGCAGCTTGAGTGGCCAGGGTGACGAGCAGTACTTC. This sequence encodes CASSLSGQGDEQYF.

The V and J genes are TRBV19 and TRBJ1-1, with TRBD1 matching over 9 bases. Germline lookup yields CDR1 LNHDA and CDR2 SQIVND (reference sequence). The CDR3 extends over 14 amino acids. Trimming cost V 5 bases and J 1 base; bases outside gene matches: 2. As DNA, the CDR3 is TGTGCCAGTAGTCAGACAGGGGGGAACACTGAAGCTTTCTTT. Amino acid sequence: CASSQTGGNTEAFF.

The gene calls are TRBV29-1 and TRBJ1-2; 7 positions agree with TRBD1. V dropped 6 bases and J dropped 4; count of bases not matched to a gene: 8. This CDR3 contains 13 residues. From germline, CDR1 is SQVTM and CDR2 ANQGSEA. CDR3 amino acids: CSVTGDPSYGYTF. CDR3 nucleotides: TGCAGCGTAACAGGGGACCCATCCTATGGCTACACCTTC.

The rearrangement joins TRBV9 to TRBJ2-5, with D tentatively TRBD1 or TRBD2 (6 bases each). The germline V gene has CDR1 SGDLS and CDR2 YYNGEE. This CDR3 is 15 amino acids long. Trimming took 0 bases from V and 5 from J, leaving 14 bases between them. The CDR3 sequence: CASSVVGGFGETQYF. The CDR3 DNA reads TGTGCCAGCAGCGTAGTGGGGGGCTTCGGGGAGACCCAGTACTTC. The full variable domain, in which reference TRBV9 and TRBJ2-5 provide the parts outside the CDR3, is DSGVTQTPKHLITATGQRVTLRCSPRSGDLSVYWYQQSLDQGLQFLIQYYNGEERAKGNILERFSAQQFPDLHSELNLSSLELGDSALYFCASSVVGGFGETQYFGPGTRLLVL.

The CDR3 region has the DNA TGTGCCAGCAGTGAAGCGCGGGCAGGGGGCTCCTATAATTCACCCCTCCACTTT. Translating it yields CASSEARAGGSYNSPLHF. V usage is TRBV2 and J usage is TRBJ1-6, with 7 bases lining up with TRBD1. V lost 0 bases, J lost 0 bases, and 5 bases stayed unmatched. The CDR3 length is 18 residues. CDR1 is SNHLY, CDR2 FYNNEI, per germline. Filled out from reference TRBV2 and TRBJ1-6, the complete variable domain reads EPEVTQTPSHQVTQMGQEVILRCVPISNHLYFYWYRQILGQKVEFLVSFYNNEISEKSEIFDDQFSVERPDGSNFTLKIRSTKLEDSAMYFCASSEARAGGSYNSPLHFGNGTRLTVT.

This chain joins TRBV19 and TRBJ1-2; the match to TRBD1 covers 10 bases. CDR3 length equals 15 residues. Trimming at V came to 7 bases and at J to 4 bases, leaving 9 bases not matched to a gene. Germline-derived CDR1 and CDR2 are LNHDA and SQIVND (reference sequence). The chain's CDR3 is CASNLDRGLGYGYTF. In nucleotides, the CDR3 is TGTGCCAGTAATCTTGACAGGGGGCTTGGCTATGGCTACACCTTC.

This clone was observed a single time. Written as DNA, the CDR3 is TGCGCCAGCAGCTACACAGATACGCAGTATTTT. The encoded protein is CASSYTDTQYF. This rearrangement joins TRBV5-1 to TRBJ2-3; D unresolved. V was cut by 3 bases and J by 2 bases, with 1 base left in between. CDR3 size: 11 residues. Germline CDR1 SGHRS, CDR2 YFSETQ.

This rearrangement joins TRBV29-1 to TRBJ2-5, with 9 nucleotides matching TRBD1. The germline V gene has CDR1 SQVTM and CDR2 ANQGSEA. The CDR3 totals 13 residues. V shed 5 bases, J shed 4 bases, and the junction held 5 bases outside the gene matches. The CDR3 is CSVQGQGRETQYF. The CDR3 DNA sequence: TGCAGCGTTCAAGGACAGGGGAGAGAGACCCAGTACTTC. The variable domain in full, completed from reference TRBV29-1 and TRBJ2-5, reads SAVISQKPSRDICQRGTSLTIQCQVDSQVTMMFWYRQQPGQSLTLIATANQGSEATYESGFVIDKFPISRPNLTFSTLTVSNMSPEDSSIYLCSVQGQGRETQYFGPGTRLLVL.

This sequence joins TRBV7-9 and TRBJ1-3; no firm D call. Germline lookup yields CDR1 SEHNR and CDR2 FQNEAQ (reference sequence). V was shortened by 5 bases and J by 2 bases, with 13 bases between the two germline ends. The CDR3 runs 15 residues. CDR3 sequence reads: CASSHKQEAGNTIYF. CDR3 DNA sequence: TGTGCCAGCAGCCATAAGCAGGAGGCTGGAAACACCATATATTTT.

V and J are TRBV7-8 and TRBJ1-6, with 10 bases identical to TRBD1. V shed 2 bases and J 7 bases; nucleotides not matched to a gene: 8. CDR3 size: 17 residues. The V gene's germline CDR1 is SGHVS and CDR2 FQNEAQ. This CDR3 is CASSLSPTGGYNSPLHF. The CDR3 DNA follows: TGTGCCAGCAGCTTATCCCCGACAGGGGGCTACAATTCACCCCTCCACTTT. The full variable domain, rest sourced from reference TRBV7-8 and TRBJ1-6, is GAGVSQSPRYKVAKRGQDVALRCDPISGHVSLFWYQQALGQGPEFLTYFQNEAQLDKSGLPSDRFFAERPEGSVSTLKIQRTQQEDSAVYLCASSLSPTGGYNSPLHFGNGTRLTVT.

The V call is TRBV19, the J call TRBJ2-5, with D tentatively TRBD1 (5 bases). The ends were cut back, 3 bases at V and 5 bases at J, with 13 bases in the middle. Germline lookup yields CDR1 LNHDA and CDR2 SQIVND (reference sequence). The CDR3 has 14 residues. The CDR3 DNA follows: TGTGCCAGTAGTATGGTCCAGGGTGGGGAGACCCAGTACTTC. Amino acids: CASSMVQGGETQYF.

The chain uses TRBV2 and TRBJ1-5, with unresolved D. V dropped 2 bases and J dropped 5 bases, with 7 bases sitting between them. Germline CDR1 SNHLY, CDR2 FYNNEI. This CDR3 region has 13 residues. The CDR3 here is CASSEMVDQPQHF. In DNA, the CDR3 is TGTGCCAGCAGTGAAATGGTTGATCAGCCCCAGCATTTT.